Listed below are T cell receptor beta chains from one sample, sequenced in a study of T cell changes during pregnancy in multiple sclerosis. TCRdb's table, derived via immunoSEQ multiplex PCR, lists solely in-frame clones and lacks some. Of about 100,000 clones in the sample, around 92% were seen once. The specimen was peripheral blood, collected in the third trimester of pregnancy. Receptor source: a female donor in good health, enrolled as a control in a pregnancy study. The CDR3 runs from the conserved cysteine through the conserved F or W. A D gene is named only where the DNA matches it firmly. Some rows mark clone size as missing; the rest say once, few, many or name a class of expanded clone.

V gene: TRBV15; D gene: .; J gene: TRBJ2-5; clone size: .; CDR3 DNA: TGTGCCACCAGCAGAGATTCAATCGGGGCCCAGTACTTC; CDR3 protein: CATSRDSIGAQYF
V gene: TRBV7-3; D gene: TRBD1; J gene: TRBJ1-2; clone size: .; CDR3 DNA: TGTGCCAGCAGCAAACAAATACCGGGACAGGGGGGTCGAGGCTACACCTTC; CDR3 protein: CASSKQIPGQGGRGYTF
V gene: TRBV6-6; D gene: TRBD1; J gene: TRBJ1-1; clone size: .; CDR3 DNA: TGTGCCATCACACAGGGGGCTGAACGGACTGAAGCTTTCTTT; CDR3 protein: CAITQGAERTEAFF
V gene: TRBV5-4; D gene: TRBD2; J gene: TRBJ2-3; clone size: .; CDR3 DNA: TGTGCCAGCAGCTCAGGGACTAGCGGGGTGGTTAGCACAGATACGCAGTATTTT; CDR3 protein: CASSSGTSGVVSTDTQYF
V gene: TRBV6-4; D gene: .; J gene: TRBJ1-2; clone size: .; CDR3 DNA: TGTGCCAGCAGTGACTCACCAGGAACAGACTATGGCTACACCTTC; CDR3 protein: CASSDSPGTDYGYTF
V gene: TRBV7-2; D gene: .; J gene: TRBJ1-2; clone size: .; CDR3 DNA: TGTGCCAGCAGCTTAGACAAAGCAGGAACCAACTATGGCTACACCTTC; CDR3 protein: CASSLDKAGTNYGYTF
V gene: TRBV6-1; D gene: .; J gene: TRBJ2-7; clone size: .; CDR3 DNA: TGTGCCAGCAGGGGGGCCTCCTACGAGCAGTACTTC; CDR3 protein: CASRGASYEQYF
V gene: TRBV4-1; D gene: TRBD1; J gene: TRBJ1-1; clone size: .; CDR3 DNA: TGCGCCAGCAGCCAAGATCCGGGACAGCGCACTGAAGCTTTCTTT; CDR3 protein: CASSQDPGQRTEAFF
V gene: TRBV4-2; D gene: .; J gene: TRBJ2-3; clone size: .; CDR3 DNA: TGTGCCAGCAGCCAAGTGGGGGCGCGGAATACGCAGTATTTT; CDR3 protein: CASSQVGARNTQYF
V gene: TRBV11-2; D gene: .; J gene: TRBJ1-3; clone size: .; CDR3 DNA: TGTGCCAGCAGCTTAGGGCCGGGTGGAAACACCATATATTTT; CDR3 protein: CASSLGPGGNTIYF
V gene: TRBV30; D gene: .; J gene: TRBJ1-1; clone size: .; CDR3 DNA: TGTGCCTGGAGTCTGGGGGGAGGTGTCACTGAAGCTTTCTTT; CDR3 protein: CAWSLGGGVTEAFF
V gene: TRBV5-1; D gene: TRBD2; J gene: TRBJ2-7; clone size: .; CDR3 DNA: TGCGCCAGCAGCCCGAGCGGGGGGCTCTACGAGCAGTACTTC; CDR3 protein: CASSPSGGLYEQYF
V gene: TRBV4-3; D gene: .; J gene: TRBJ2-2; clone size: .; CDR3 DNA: TGCGCCAGCAGCCAAGTGTCAGGGTGGAACGGGGAGCTGTTTTTT; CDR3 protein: CASSQVSGWNGELFF
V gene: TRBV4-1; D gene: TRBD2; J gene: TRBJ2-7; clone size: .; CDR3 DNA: TGCGCCAGCAGCCAGGGGGGGACGGTAAGGGCCGAGCAGTACTTC; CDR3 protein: CASSQGGTVRAEQYF
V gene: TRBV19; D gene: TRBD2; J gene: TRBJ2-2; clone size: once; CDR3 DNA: TGTGCCAGTAGGGGACTAGCGGGGGGTTCGGGCACCGGGGAGCTGTTTTTT; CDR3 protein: CASRGLAGGSGTGELFF
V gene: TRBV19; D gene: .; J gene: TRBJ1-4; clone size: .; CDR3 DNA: TGTGCCAGCCTGGGAGCAACTAATGAAAAACTGTTTTTT; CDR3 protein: CASLGATNEKLFF
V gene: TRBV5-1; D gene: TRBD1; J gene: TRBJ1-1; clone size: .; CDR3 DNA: TGCGCCAGCCGGCAGGGGGTGAACACTGAAGCTTTCTTT; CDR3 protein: CASRQGVNTEAFF
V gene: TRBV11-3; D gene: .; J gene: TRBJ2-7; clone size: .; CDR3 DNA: TGTGCCAGCAGCCAGACAGGTACTCGCTACGAGCAGTACTTC; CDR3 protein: CASSQTGTRYEQYF
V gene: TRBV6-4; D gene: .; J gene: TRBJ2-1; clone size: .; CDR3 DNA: TGTGCCAGCAGTGATCACGAGGGCCCCTACAATGAGCAGTTCTTC; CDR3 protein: CASSDHEGPYNEQFF
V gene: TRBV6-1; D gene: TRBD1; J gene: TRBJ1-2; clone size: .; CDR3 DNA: TGTGCCAGCAGTGACCAAGACAGGGTCGTCGGCTATGGCTACACCTTC; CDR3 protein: CASSDQDRVVGYGYTF
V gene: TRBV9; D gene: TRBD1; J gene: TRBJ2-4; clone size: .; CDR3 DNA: TGTGCCAGCAGCGTTTCACAGGGGGCCAAAAACATTCAGCACTTC; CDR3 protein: CASSVSQGAKNIQHF
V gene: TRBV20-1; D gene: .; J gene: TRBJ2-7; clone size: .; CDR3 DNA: TGCAGTGCTAGAGAGAGGTACGAGCAGTACTTC; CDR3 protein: CSARERYEQYF
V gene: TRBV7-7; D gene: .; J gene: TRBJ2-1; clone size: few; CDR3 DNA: TGTGCTAGCAGCTTAGGCGGCGGTGAGCAGTTCTTC; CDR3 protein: CASSLGGGEQFF
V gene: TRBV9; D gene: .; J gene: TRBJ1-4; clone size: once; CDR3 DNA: TGTGCCAGCAGCGTAGAGGGAACAGGCGGTAATGAAAAACTGTTTTTT; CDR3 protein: CASSVEGTGGNEKLFF
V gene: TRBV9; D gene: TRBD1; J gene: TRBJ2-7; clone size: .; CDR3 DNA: TGTGCCAGCAGCGTAGGGACAGGGATTTCCTACGAGCAGTACTTC; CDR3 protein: CASSVGTGISYEQYF
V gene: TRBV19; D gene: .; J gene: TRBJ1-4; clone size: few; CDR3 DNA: TGTGCCAGTCGGGGGGAAGAAAAACTGTTTTTT; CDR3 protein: CASRGEEKLFF
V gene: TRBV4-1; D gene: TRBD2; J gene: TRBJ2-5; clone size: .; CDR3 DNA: TGCGCCAGCAGCCAAGATGGTGGCGGGGGACTGTTTGAGACCCAGTACTTC; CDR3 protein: CASSQDGGGGLFETQYF
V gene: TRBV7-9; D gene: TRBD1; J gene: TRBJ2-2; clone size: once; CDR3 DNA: TGTGCCAGCAGCGTAGACAGGGCGGGCACCGGGGAGCTGTTTTTT; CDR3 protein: CASSVDRAGTGELFF
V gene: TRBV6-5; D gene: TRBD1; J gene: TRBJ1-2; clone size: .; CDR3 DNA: TGTGCCAGCACTTTGGGACAGCCCTATGGCTACACCTTC; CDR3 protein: CASTLGQPYGYTF
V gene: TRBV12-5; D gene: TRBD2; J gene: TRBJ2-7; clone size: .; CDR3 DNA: TGTGCTAGTGGTTTGGTGGGACTAGCGGGGGGTGCCTACGAGCAGTACTTC; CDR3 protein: CASGLVGLAGGAYEQYF
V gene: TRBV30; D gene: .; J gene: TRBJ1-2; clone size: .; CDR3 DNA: TGTGCCTGGAGTATGGGCTCCTATGGCTACACCTTC; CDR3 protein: CAWSMGSYGYTF
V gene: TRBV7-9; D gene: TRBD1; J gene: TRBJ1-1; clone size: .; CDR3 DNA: TGTGCCAGCAGCCAAGGGACAGGAAGCACTGAAGCTTTCTTT; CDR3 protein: CASSQGTGSTEAFF
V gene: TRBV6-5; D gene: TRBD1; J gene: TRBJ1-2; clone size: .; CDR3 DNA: TGTGCCAGCCGACACTCGGACAGGGACTATGGCTACACCTTC; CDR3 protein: CASRHSDRDYGYTF
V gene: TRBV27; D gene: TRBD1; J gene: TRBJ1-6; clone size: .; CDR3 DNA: TGTGCCAGCAGTTTAGCAGGGGGTCATTCACCCCTCCACTTT; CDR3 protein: CASSLAGGHSPLHF
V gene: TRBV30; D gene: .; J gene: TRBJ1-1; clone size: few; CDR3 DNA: TGTGCCTGGAGTGTACTTCTCGGGGCTGAAGCTTTCTTT; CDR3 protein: CAWSVLLGAEAFF
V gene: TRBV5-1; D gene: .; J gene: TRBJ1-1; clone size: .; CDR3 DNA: TGCGCCAGCAACCAGAAACTAGGGAAAAGGCCCCCGGAGACCACTGAAGCTTTCTTT; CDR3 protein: CASNQKLGKRPPETTEAFF
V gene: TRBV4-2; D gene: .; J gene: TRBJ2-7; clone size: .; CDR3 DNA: TGTGCCAGCAGCCAAGAAGGGGCGGGGACCAGCTCCTACGAGCAGTACTTC; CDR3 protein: CASSQEGAGTSSYEQYF
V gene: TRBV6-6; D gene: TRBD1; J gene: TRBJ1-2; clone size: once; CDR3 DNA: TGTGCCAGCAGTCCCGGGACAGGGTATGGCTACACCTTC; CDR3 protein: CASSPGTGYGYTF
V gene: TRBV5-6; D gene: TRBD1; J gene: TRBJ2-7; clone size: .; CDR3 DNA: TGTGCCAGCAGGACCGGGACAGGGTCCTACGAGCAGTACTTC; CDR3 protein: CASRTGTGSYEQYF
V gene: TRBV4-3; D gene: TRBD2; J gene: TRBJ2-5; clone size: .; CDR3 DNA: TGCGCCAGCAGCCCTTATGGAAGTAGCGGGGTACAAGAGACCCAGTACTTC; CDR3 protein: CASSPYGSSGVQETQYF
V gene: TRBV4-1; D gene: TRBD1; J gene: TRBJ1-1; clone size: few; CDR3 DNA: TGCGCCAGCAGCCACAGACAGGGGATGAACACTGAAGCTTTCTTT; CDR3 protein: CASSHRQGMNTEAFF
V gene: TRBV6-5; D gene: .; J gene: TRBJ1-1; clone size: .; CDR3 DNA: TGTGCCAGTAGGAGGGCTGAAGCTTTCTTT; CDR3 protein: CASRRAEAFF
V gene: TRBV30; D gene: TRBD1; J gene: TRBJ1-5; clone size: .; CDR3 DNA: TGTGCCTGGAGTAAAGACAGGGACGATCAGCCCCAGCATTTT; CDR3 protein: CAWSKDRDDQPQHF
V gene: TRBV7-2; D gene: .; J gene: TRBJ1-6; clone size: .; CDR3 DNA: TGTGCCAGCAGCTTAGCGCCGTATTATGAGACGGGGAATTCACCCCTCCACTTT; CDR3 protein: CASSLAPYYETGNSPLHF
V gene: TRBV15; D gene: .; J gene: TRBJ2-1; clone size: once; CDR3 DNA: TGTGCCACCAGCAGAGTAGGGGTTTTCAATGAGCAGTTCTTC; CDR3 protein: CATSRVGVFNEQFF
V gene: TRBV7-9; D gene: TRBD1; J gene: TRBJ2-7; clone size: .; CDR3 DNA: TGTGCCAGCATGGGACAGGGTACCTACGAGCAGTACTTC; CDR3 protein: CASMGQGTYEQYF